Listed below are T cell receptor beta chains from one sample, sequenced in a study of cytomegalovirus exposure and HLA in healthy donors. Sequencing used immunoSEQ multiplex PCR; TCRdb keeps in-frame clones, though not all of them. The data show over 150,000 clones, 70% to 80% seen once. The source material was PBMCs. These receptors were obtained from a man aged 25-40 years in good health and CMV-seropositive. Each CDR3 is given with its conserved first and last residue. The D gene is left open where the match is weak. Rows may omit the clone size; those that give it use once, few, many or a size class.

v_gene	abundance	j_gene	d_gene	CDR3aa	CDR3nt
TRBV7-3	.	TRBJ2-2	TRBD2	CASSLAGPFSTGELFF	TGTGCCAGCAGCCTAGCGGGGCCTTTCAGCACCGGGGAGCTGTTTTTT
TRBV5-5	.	TRBJ1-5	TRBD1	CASRQGAKTGPQHF	TGTGCCAGCAGACAGGGGGCTAAAACGGGGCCCCAGCATTTT
TRBV10-3	.	TRBJ1-2	TRBD1	CAISEQGGNYGYTF	TGTGCCATCAGTGAACAGGGGGGGAACTATGGCTACACCTTC
TRBV18	once	TRBJ2-5	.	CASSRGEVGETQYF	TGTGCCAGCTCACGCGGTGAGGTGGGAGAGACCCAGTACTTC
TRBV7-9	.	TRBJ1-2	TRBD1	CASSQGQGNYGYTF	TGTGCTAGCAGCCAGGGACAGGGGAACTATGGCTACACCTTC
TRBV25-1	.	TRBJ1-2	.	CASSPGRDLGGYTF	TGTGCCAGCAGTCCCGGGAGGGACCTGGGGGGCTACACCTTC
TRBV11-2	.	TRBJ1-3	.	CASSFITGNSGNTIYF	TGTGCCAGCAGCTTCATTACAGGCAACTCTGGAAACACCATATATTTT
TRBV5-1	once	TRBJ1-1	.	CASSLEDRQNTEAFF	TGCGCCAGCAGCTTGGAAGACAGGCAGAACACTGAAGCTTTCTTT
TRBV2	.	TRBJ1-1	.	CASSVILNTEAFF	TGTGCCAGCAGTGTTATTCTGAACACTGAAGCTTTCTTT
TRBV12-2	.	TRBJ2-2	.	CASRLARREGTGELFF	TGTGCAAGTCGCTTAGCGCGGCGGGAGGGCACCGGGGAGCTGTTTTTT
TRBV7-2	.	TRBJ2-6	TRBD1	CASSTPGQGYVLTF	TGTGCCAGCAGCACTCCGGGACAGGGGTACGTCCTGACTTTC
TRBV4-3	.	TRBJ1-5	.	CASSQDLRGGNQPQHF	TGCGCCAGCAGCCAAGATCTGCGGGGAGGGAATCAGCCCCAGCATTTT
TRBV9	few	TRBJ2-5	TRBD1	CASSVGPRGSFGETQYF	TGTGCCAGCAGCGTAGGACCCAGGGGGTCTTTTGGGGAGACCCAGTACTTC
TRBV30	.	TRBJ1-2	TRBD1	CAWNGGQGVNYGYTF	TGTGCCTGGAATGGTGGACAGGGTGTCAACTATGGCTACACCTTC
TRBV5-4	.	TRBJ2-2	TRBD2	CASSGGLAGGPGELFF	TGTGCCAGCAGCGGTGGACTAGCGGGAGGGCCAGGGGAGCTGTTTTTT